The entry that follows covers one T cell receptor beta chain sequence. Its antigen remains unknown. The sequence runs out 3 residues before the end of the CDR3; the remainder is reconstructed from the germline J gene. This sample includes further DNA sequences coding for the same CDR3. Germline CDR1 LNHDA, CDR2 SQIVND (reference sequence). This CDR3 comprises 18 residues. After removal of 4 bases from V and 4 bases from J, the junction contained 15 bases not matched to a gene. This record comes from a study of T cells in women clearing cervical HPV infection. Whole-study results and caveats: TRBV6-7 relative abundance averaged roughly 0.099% in cases and approximately 0.15% in controls.

Average input was around 1,300 ng genomic DNA for immunoSEQ TCR beta CDR3 amplification. Measured with immunoSEQ multiplex PCR; TCRdb has only the in-frame clones, and not every one. This sample's clone table lists about 32,000 clones. The TCR sequence derives from a woman between 18 and 70 years old with a cervical HPV16 infection that either progressed to CIN3+ or cleared (not recorded which). The specimen sequenced was blood buffy coat. The rearrangement uses TRBV19 and TRBJ1-3, with 8 bases that match TRBD1. CDR3 sequence reads: CASSTTDPRTGSGNTIYF. Incomplete CDR3 DNA: TGTGCCAGTAGTACCACCGATCCCCGGACAGGGTCCGGAAACACC.